Below, 17 T cell receptor beta chains from the same sample are listed, as sequenced in a study of vaccination effects on CD4 cells after COVID-19. Antigen-specific CD4+ T cells expanded by the ViraFEST assay with viral peptide pools were then sequenced. After more than 8 days in culture, the CD4+ T cells were isolated. Nobody among the vaccine recipients had prior SARS-CoV-2 infection (nucleocapsid antibodies were negative). Clones were read by immunoSEQ multiplex PCR, and TCRdb kept only the in-frame ones, dropping some. The data contain about 71,000 clones, over 65% of them seen just once; the ten biggest clones take up roughly 3.9%. The antigens for these receptors are not known. Material: CD4+ T cells from PBMCs cultured with HCoV-OC43 spike peptides, obtained before COVID-19 vaccination. This sample's subset: HCoV-OC43 spike overlapping peptide pool stimulation. The receptors derive from a human donor who received a COVID-19 vaccine.

The genes are TRBV9 and TRBJ2-1, with 8 bases matching TRBD2. The germline V gene has CDR1 SGDLS and CDR2 YYNGEE. There are 19 residues in the CDR3. J was trimmed by 9 bases and V by 0 bases; bases with no gene match: 20. DNA for the CDR3: TGTGCCAGCAGCGTAGTAACGGGGGGGGTACCGGTCCCTTCATGTGAGCAGTTCTTC. Translation gives CASSVVTGGVPVPSCEQFF.

J is TRBJ2-5 and V is TRBV5-5; D might be TRBD1 (6 bases). Germline lookup yields CDR1 SGHKS and CDR2 YYEKEE (reference sequence). V was shortened by 1 base and J by 5 bases, with 6 bases between the two germline ends. The CDR3 has 12 amino acids. The CDR3 region has the DNA TGTGCCAGCAGCTTGCAGGGGGAGACCCAGTACTTC. It codes for CASSLQGETQYF.

This clone appeared a few times. This chain joins TRBV14 and TRBJ2-1, with D possibly matching TRBD2 (5 bases). From germline, CDR1 is SGHDN and CDR2 FVKESK. The CDR3 is 13 residues long. V was clipped by 4 bases and J by 3 bases, with 7 bases between them. The CDR3, as DNA: TGTGCCAGCAGCCTAGGACTCTACAATGAGCAGTTCTTC. Translated: CASSLGLYNEQFF.

The chain uses TRBV5-1 and TRBJ2-2; tentatively, D is TRBD2 (6 bases). CDR1 is SGHRS and CDR2 is YFSETQ in the germline V gene. The V gene lost 2 bases and the J gene lost 6 bases, with 8 bases spanning the gap. The CDR3 has 13 residues. The CDR3 sequence: CASSFREAGELFF. For the CDR3, the DNA is TGCGCCAGCAGCTTCAGGGAGGCCGGGGAGCTGTTTTTT.

This rearrangement joins TRBV7-6 to TRBJ1-2, with D possibly TRBD1 on 6 matching bases. The germline V gene has CDR1 SGHVS and CDR2 FNYEAQ. This CDR3 is built from 15 residues. The ends were cut back, 2 bases at V and 8 bases at J, with 18 bases in the middle. CDR3 in amino acids: CASSLSATGAGGYTF. Written as DNA, the CDR3 is TGTGCCAGCAGCTTAAGTGCGACAGGTGCTGGGGGCTACACCTTC.

This rearrangement joins TRBV5-4 to TRBJ2-1; D is undetermined. The CDR3 is 16 amino acids. CDR1 and CDR2 (germline): SGHNT, YYREEE (reference sequence). The V gene lost 0 bases and the J gene lost 4 bases, with 14 bases spanning the gap. CDR3 sequence (DNA): TGTGCCAGCAGCTTGGACCCAGAGAAGACTTACAATGAGCAGTTCTTC. Translated, it gives CASSLDPEKTYNEQFF.

The V and J genes are TRBV21-1 and TRBJ2-1; the D call in the table, TRBD2, was not verified against the DNA. TRBV21-1 is noted as a pseudogene. The CDR3 has 16 residues. CDR3 coding DNA: TGTGCCAGCAGCCAGATGGGACTAGCGGGGTGGAGTGAGCAGTTCTTC. It yields the protein CASSQMGLAGWSEQFF.

This clone has more than one count but fewer than ten. The CDR3 nucleotides are TGTGCCAGCAGCGCGCGGACAGGGAACGCTGCTTTCTTT. As protein: CASSARTGNAAFF. The V call is TRBV9, the J call TRBJ1-1; TRBD1 agrees at 8 bases. The J segment lost 11 bases and the V segment lost 3 bases, leaving 9 bases of the junction unmatched. Germline CDR1 reads SGDLS; CDR2 reads YYNGEE. This CDR3 region has 13 residues.

The rearrangement uses TRBV16 and TRBJ2-1, with 7 positions matching TRBD2. This CDR3 has 15 amino acids. Germline V CDR1 and CDR2: KGHSY, FQNENV. V shed 2 bases, J shed 2 bases, and the junction held 3 bases outside the gene matches. The CDR3 DNA reads TGTGCCAGCAGCCAACAAGCGGGACCCTACAATGAGCAGTTCTTC. Translating it yields CASSQQAGPYNEQFF.

The chain recombines TRBV28 with TRBJ2-5, with TRBD2 matching over 9 bases. This CDR3 has 14 residues. Trimming removed 5 bases from V and 6 bases from J; junction bases left unmatched: 7. Per the germline V gene, CDR1 is MDHEN and CDR2 is SYDVKM. The CDR3 bases are TGTGCCAGCAGTCCCCCCAGCGGGGGGCAGACCCAGTACTTC. As protein: CASSPPSGGQTQYF.

The chain couples TRBV5-1 to TRBJ1-2; D is uncertain. The CDR3 covers 13 residues. Germline CDR1 SGHRS, CDR2 YFSETQ. The ends were cut back, 1 base at V and 3 bases at J, with 7 bases in the middle. This CDR3 is CASSLSSDYGYTF. CDR3 DNA: TGCGCCAGCAGCTTGTCGTCAGACTATGGCTACACCTTC.

The chain combines TRBV24-1 with TRBJ2-5, with D possibly TRBD1 on 6 matching bases. The CDR3 has 15 residues. V was shortened by 4 bases and J by 5 bases, with 16 bases between the two germline ends. Germline V gene sequence: CDR1 KGHDR, CDR2 SFDVKD. CDR3 sequence (DNA): TGTGCCACCAGTGACCCACAGGGCCCCGGGGAGACCCAGTACTTC. It translates to CATSDPQGPGETQYF.

The chain is built from TRBV6-5 and TRBJ2-1; TRBD1 is a possible D gene (6 bases). V lost 2 bases to trimming and J lost 6 bases, with 14 bases between them. The CDR3 consists of 15 residues. The V gene's germline CDR1 is MNHEY and CDR2 SVGAGI. This CDR3 is CASSYHLAQGNEQFF. The CDR3 region has the DNA TGTGCCAGCAGTTACCATCTCGCACAGGGCAATGAGCAGTTCTTC.

The chain has TRBV10-3 and TRBJ2-5; no clear D gene. V was cut by 2 bases and J by 2 bases, with 6 bases left in between. This CDR3 region has 13 residues. Germline-derived CDR1 and CDR2 are ENHRY and SYGVKD. The CDR3 bases are TGTGCCATCAGTGAGGACATTCAAGAGACCCAGTACTTC. This codes for CAISEDIQETQYF.

This chain's CDR3 is CASAAGGAAGELFF. In nucleotides, the CDR3 is TGCGCCAGCGCAGCGGGGGGCGCAGCCGGGGAGCTGTTTTTT. The chain uses TRBV10-2 and TRBJ2-2; 9 bases line up with TRBD2. This CDR3 comprises 14 residues. Per germline, CDR1 WSHSY and CDR2 SAAADI. J gave up 6 bases and V 8 bases, and 7 bases lay outside the gene matches.

A few counts support this clone. V and J are TRBV6-2 or TRBV6-3 and TRBJ1-5; 9 bases fit TRBD1. From germline, CDR1 is MNHEY and CDR2 SVGEGT. CDR3 length equals 15 residues. Germline trimming cut 1 base from V and 2 bases from J; bases unmatched to any gene: 0. CDR3 DNA sequence: TGTGCCAGCAGTTACTGGGACAGGGGCAATCAGCCCCAGCATTTT. This encodes CASSYWDRGNQPQHF.

The V gene is TRBV20-1, the J gene TRBJ2-5; the match to TRBD2 covers 12 bases. Germline V gene lookup returns CDR1 DFQATT and CDR2 SNEGSKA (reference sequence). Trimming cost V 5 bases and J 9 bases; bases outside gene matches: 1. CDR3 length: 11 residues. The CDR3 bases are TGCAGTGCTGCTAGCGGGGGGGCCCAGTACTTC. It encodes CSAASGGAQYF.